Below, 32 T cell receptor beta chains from the same sample are listed, as sequenced in a study of control samples from healthy donors and cancer patients. The table came from immunoSEQ multiplex PCR; TCRdb's copy has only in-frame clones and leaves some out. The profile shows 120,000 or so clones, less than 95% of them singletons. The sample consisted of blood. These receptors all come from a man aged 18 to 30 in good health.

The rearrangement links TRBV19 to TRBJ1-5; D is possibly TRBD1 (6 bases). CDR1 is LNHDA and CDR2 is SQIVND in the germline V gene (reference sequence). The CDR3 has 15 amino acids. The V end was cut by 8 bases, the J end by 3 bases, with 17 bases between. The CDR3 reads CASGTSGGLNQPQHF. Here the CDR3 DNA reads TGTGCCAGTGGGACTAGCGGGGGCCTCAATCAGCCCCAGCATTTT.

This chain uses TRBV10-3 with TRBJ1-5; D is unclear. This CDR3 is 13 amino acids long. V shed 6 bases and J shed 3 bases, with 9 bases lying between them. CDR1 is ENHRY and CDR2 is SYGVKD in the germline V gene. The CDR3 DNA follows: TGTGCCATCAGAGCAGGTCTCAATCAGCCCCAGCATTTT. It yields the protein CAIRAGLNQPQHF.

The chain recombines TRBV19 with TRBJ2-7; tentatively, D is TRBD2 (5 bases). Germline values: CDR1 LNHDA, CDR2 SQIVND (reference sequence). The CDR3 length is 15 residues. Trimming left V 1 base short and J 2 bases short, with 12 bases between. The CDR3 DNA reads as TGTGCCAGTAGTATAGTTGCGGAGGTCACCTACGAGCAGTACTTC. Translated: CASSIVAEVTYEQYF.

The chain uses TRBV19 and TRBJ1-5, with D unresolved. Trimming shortened V by 7 bases and J by 7 bases, and 20 bases separated the two germline ends. The CDR3 extends over 15 amino acids. Looked up from germline, CDR1 is LNHDA and CDR2 is SQIVND (reference sequence). The CDR3 DNA reads as TGTGCCAGTACTCGGTTTGTGGGGATAGGCCAGCCCCAGCATTTT. This sequence encodes CASTRFVGIGQPQHF.

CDR3 loop: CASSTKVNTEAFF. The CDR3, as DNA: TGTGCCAGCAGCACGAAGGTGAACACTGAAGCTTTCTTT. This chain joins TRBV7-3 and TRBJ1-1; no definite D call. The length of the CDR3 is 13 residues. Germline V gene data show CDR1 as SGHTA and CDR2 as FQGTGA. Between the trimmed V and J ends, which lost 5 bases and 0 bases, there was a span of 7 bases.

The chain recombines TRBV2 with TRBJ2-1, with a possible D match to TRBD1 (6 bases). The germline gives CDR1 SNHLY, CDR2 FYNNEI. Trimming took off 3 bases at V and 8 bases at J, with 11 bases between the two ends. CDR3 length equals 13 residues. The CDR3 loop reads CASSERGNDEQFF. The CDR3 region has the DNA TGTGCCAGCAGTGAGAGGGGGAACGATGAGCAGTTCTTC.

This chain uses TRBV6-5 with TRBJ1-1; perhaps TRBD1 as D (5 bases). The CDR3 runs 14 residues. V was clipped by 1 base and J by 0 bases, with 6 bases between them. The germline gives CDR1 MNHEY, CDR2 SVGAGI. CDR3 in DNA: TGTGCCAGCAGTTACTGGGGCTTGAACACTGAAGCTTTCTTT. This codes for CASSYWGLNTEAFF.

The rearrangement links TRBV5-6 to TRBJ2-7; either TRBD1 or TRBD2 may supply D (5 bases each). V was cut by 4 bases and J by 0 bases, with 11 bases left in between. Looked up from germline, CDR1 is SGHDT and CDR2 is YYEEEE. This CDR3 contains 14 residues. CDR3 amino acids: CASSGGRHSYEQYF. The CDR3 DNA follows: TGTGCCAGCAGCGGGGGACGGCACTCCTACGAGCAGTACTTC.

This chain joins TRBV5-1 and TRBJ2-3; 10 positions agree with TRBD2. The CDR3 is 16 amino acids. Trimming took 5 bases from V and 2 from J; bases not matched to a gene: 8. CDR1 is SGHRS and CDR2 is YFSETQ in the germline V gene. The CDR3 protein is CASRTSGYSLTDTQYF. The CDR3 DNA reads as TGCGCCAGCAGGACTAGCGGGTACTCACTCACAGATACGCAGTATTTT.

The CDR3 spells CASSLESLAASNQPQHF. The CDR3 DNA reads TGTGCCAGCAGCTTAGAGAGCTTGGCAGCGAGCAATCAGCCCCAGCATTTT. The V gene is TRBV7-8, the J gene TRBJ1-5; D unclear. This CDR3 contains 17 residues. V lost 1 base, J lost 1 base, and 14 bases lay in between. Germline CDR1 and CDR2: SGHVS and FQNEAQ.

The chain employs TRBV30 and TRBJ1-4; maybe TRBD1 (6 bases). Germline V lookup: CDR1 GTSNPN, CDR2 SVGIG (reference sequence). Trimming removed 5 bases from V and 5 bases from J, with 15 bases in between. The CDR3 covers 14 residues. This CDR3 is CAWDEGHSNEKLFF. The CDR3 region has the DNA TGTGCCTGGGATGAGGGACACTCAAATGAAAAACTGTTTTTT.

The chain couples TRBV9 to TRBJ1-4, with TRBD1 as a possible D gene (5 bases). This CDR3 is built from 14 residues. Trimming stripped 4 bases from V and 7 bases from J, with 14 bases between. Germline CDR1 SGDLS, CDR2 YYNGEE. The CDR3 DNA sequence: TGTGCCAGCAGCCACAGGTTGGAGAGTGAAAAACTGTTTTTT. This encodes CASSHRLESEKLFF. The variable domain in full, completed from reference TRBV9 and TRBJ1-4, reads DSGVTQTPKHLITATGQRVTLRCSPRSGDLSVYWYQQSLDQGLQFLIQYYNGEERAKGNILERFSAQQFPDLHSELNLSSLELGDSALYFCASSHRLESEKLFFGSGTQLSVL.

The J gene is TRBJ2-7, the V gene TRBV27; D ambiguous. Germline values: CDR1 MNHEY, CDR2 SMNVEV (reference sequence). V lost 6 bases to trimming and J lost 7 bases, with 46 bases between them. This CDR3 has 23 residues. The CDR3 spells CASRYRSGFSLRLRPNRLREQYF. The DNA of the CDR3 is TGTGCCAGCAGGTATAGGTCCGGGTTTTCTTTACGGTTGCGGCCAAACCGGTTGCGAGAGCAGTACTTC.

The rearrangement uses TRBV18 and TRBJ1-1; D unclear. This CDR3 is 12 amino acids long. Germline V lookup: CDR1 KGHSH, CDR2 LQKENI. With 2 bases removed from V and 8 bases from J, the gap between germline ends came to 9 bases. DNA of the CDR3: TGTGCCAGCTCACCAGGATCAACGGAAGCTTTCTTT. Residues: CASSPGSTEAFF. Full variable domain (rest looked up from reference TRBV18 and TRBJ1-1): NAGVMQNPRHLVRRRGQEARLRCSPMKGHSHVYWYRQLPEEGLKFMVYLQKENIIDESGMPKERFSAEFPKEGPSILRIQQVVRGDSAAYFCASSPGSTEAFFGQGTRLTVV.

The sample holds a few counts of this clone. The J gene is TRBJ1-1, the V gene TRBV3-1 (or the pseudogene TRBV3-2), with D perhaps TRBD1 (6 bases). This CDR3 spans 12 amino acids. Germline CDR1 reads LGHDT; CDR2 reads YNNKEL (reference sequence). V gave up 4 bases and J gave up 12 bases, with 15 bases separating them. CDR3 nucleotides: TGTGCCAGCAGCCTCCTCACAGGGTTCCCTTTCTTT. This translates into CASSLLTGFPFF.

The genes are TRBV29-1 and TRBJ2-3, with 10 bases that match TRBD2. From germline, CDR1 is SQVTM and CDR2 ANQGSEA. The junction had 3 bases not matched to a gene; V was cut back by 6 bases and J by 0 bases. The CDR3 has 14 amino acids. CDR3 protein: CSVGLAASTDTQYF. The CDR3 DNA follows: TGCAGCGTCGGACTAGCGGCGAGCACAGATACGCAGTATTTT.

The CDR3 protein is CASSSTYTGELFF. In DNA form, the CDR3 reads TGTGCCAGCAGCTCGACCTACACCGGGGAGCTGTTTTTT. The V call is TRBV7-2, the J call TRBJ2-2; the D is unclear. V lost 4 bases to trimming and J lost 3 bases, with 6 bases between them. Germline CDR1 SGHTA, CDR2 FQGNSA. The CDR3 is 13 amino acids.

This chain connects TRBV4-2 to TRBJ2-7; 7 bases map to TRBD1. The trim removed 6 bases at V and 9 bases at J, leaving 17 bases unmatched. This CDR3 contains 15 residues. Germline V gene lookup returns CDR1 LGHNA and CDR2 YNFKEQ. CDR3 nucleotide sequence: TGTGCCAGCAGTCATAACAGGGGCCCGACTGGTCGGCAGTACTTC. Residues: CASSHNRGPTGRQYF.

This clone was observed a handful of times. CDR3 sequence: CASSQDRISNEKLFF. The CDR3 DNA sequence: TGTGCCAGCAGCCAAGACAGGATTTCTAATGAAAAACTGTTTTTT. This chain connects TRBV3-1 (or the pseudogene TRBV3-2) to TRBJ1-4; D is unclear. The CDR3 has 15 residues. Germline V gene lookup returns CDR1 LGHDT and CDR2 YNNKEL (reference sequence). V lost 0 bases and J lost 3, with 8 bases in between.

This clone was counted once. The V and J genes are TRBV3-1 (or the pseudogene TRBV3-2) and TRBJ2-7; 10 bases align to TRBD1. The CDR3 has 15 residues. The trim removed 2 bases at V and 2 bases at J, leaving 3 bases unmatched. CDR1 is LGHDT and CDR2 is YNNKEL in the germline V gene (reference sequence). DNA of the CDR3: TGTGCCAGCAGCCAACTCGGGACAGGGGCCTACGAGCAGTACTTC. Its protein is CASSQLGTGAYEQYF.

J is TRBJ2-2 and V is TRBV2; unclear D gene. Germline V gives CDR1 SNHLY, CDR2 FYNNEI. The CDR3 is made up of 15 amino acids. The V end was cut by 3 bases, the J end by 5 bases, with 13 bases between. The CDR3 DNA follows: TGTGCCAGCAGTGATTTTGCCCAGAGGACCGGGGAGCTGTTTTTT. It yields the protein CASSDFAQRTGELFF.

This clone was detected only once. The rearrangement links TRBV29-1 to TRBJ2-4; D not resolved. Germline values: CDR1 SQVTM, CDR2 ANQGSEA. The CDR3 has 14 residues. Between the trimmed V and J ends, which lost 1 base and 1 base, there was a span of 8 bases. The CDR3: CSVEGGFAKNIQYF. In DNA form, the CDR3 reads TGCAGCGTTGAAGGGGGTTTCGCCAAAAACATTCAGTACTTC.

The chain employs TRBV5-6 and TRBJ2-5; D possibly uses TRBD1 or TRBD2 (6 bases each). CDR1 and CDR2 from the germline V gene are SGHDT and YYEEEE. V dropped 1 base and J dropped 3 bases, with 10 bases sitting between them. The CDR3 sequence is 14 residues long. The CDR3 DNA reads as TGTGCCAGCAGCTTGACGGGGGCGGAAGAGACCCAGTACTTC. This translates into CASSLTGAEETQYF.

The V and J genes are TRBV7-6 and TRBJ2-7; no definite D call. Looked up from germline, CDR1 is SGHVS and CDR2 is FNYEAQ. V lost 1 base, J lost 0 bases, and 10 bases lay in between. The CDR3 totals 15 residues. CDR3 coding DNA: TGTGCCAGCAGCTTAGGAGGCGCAAGCTCCTACGAGCAGTACTTC. This codes for CASSLGGASSYEQYF.

The gene calls are TRBV5-1 and TRBJ2-5; D possibly corresponds to TRBD2 (6 bases). The CDR3 runs 14 residues. V gave up 0 bases and J gave up 5 bases, with 11 bases separating them. Germline assignment: CDR1 SGHRS and CDR2 YFSETQ. In nucleotides, the CDR3 is TGCGCCAGCAGCTTGGGGCGGGGATGGGAGACCCAGTACTTC. Protein: CASSLGRGWETQYF.

This chain joins TRBV11-2 and TRBJ2-5; unclear D gene. The CDR3 contains 13 residues. Looked up from germline, CDR1 is SGHAT and CDR2 is FQNNGV. Trimming removed 0 bases at V and 4 bases at J, with 6 bases between. Written as DNA, the CDR3 is TGTGCCAGCAGCTTAGATTGGAGAGAGACCCAGTACTTC. It encodes CASSLDWRETQYF.

J is TRBJ2-1 and V is TRBV5-4; possibly TRBD1 or TRBD2 for D (5 bases each). The CDR3 contains 12 residues. Germline CDR1 and CDR2: SGHNT and YYREEE (reference sequence). The CDR3 loop is CAWGSSYNEQFF. CDR3 DNA: TGTGCGTGGGGGAGCTCCTACAATGAGCAGTTCTTC.

The chain has TRBV7-6 and TRBJ2-7; 9 nucleotides agree with TRBD1. The CDR3 length is 16 residues. V trimming: 5 bases; J trimming: 5 bases; junction bases outside the gene matches: 13. The germline CDR1 and CDR2 sequences are SGHVS and FNYEAQ. CDR3 loop: CASSPQPGQGLNEQYF. The CDR3 coding sequence is TGTGCCAGCAGCCCACAGCCGGGACAGGGCTTGAACGAGCAGTACTTC.

The chain joins TRBV29-1 to TRBJ1-1, with TRBD1 matching 8 bases. Germline values: CDR1 SQVTM, CDR2 ANQGSEA. The CDR3 totals 11 residues. J was trimmed by 7 bases and V by 7 bases; bases with no gene match: 5. CDR3 sequence reads: CSGGTGREAFF. CDR3 bases: TGCAGCGGCGGGACAGGCCGTGAAGCTTTCTTT.

The chain combines TRBV27 with TRBJ2-1; 9 nucleotides line up with TRBD1. After removal of 3 bases from V and 7 bases from J, the junction contained 7 bases not matched to a gene. The CDR3 length is 15 residues. CDR1 is MNHEY and CDR2 is SMNVEV in the germline V gene (reference sequence). The CDR3 DNA follows: TGTGCCAGCAGTTTGGGGACAGGGATCACGAATGAGCAGTTCTTC. Translated, it gives CASSLGTGITNEQFF.

The V call is TRBV15, the J call TRBJ2-5; tentatively, D is TRBD2 (6 bases). The CDR3 is 16 amino acids. The germline V gene encodes CDR1 LNHNV and CDR2 YYDKDF (reference sequence). V was cut by 0 bases and J by 0 bases, with 11 bases left in between. The DNA for the CDR3 is TGTGCCACCAGCAGAGAAGTGGGCGGGAACCAAGAGACCCAGTACTTC. It translates to CATSREVGGNQETQYF.

V and J are TRBV19 and TRBJ2-7; the D gene is possibly TRBD1 (6 bases). Trimming removed 5 bases from V and 2 bases from J, with 22 bases in between. From germline, CDR1 is LNHDA and CDR2 SQIVND (reference sequence). The CDR3 covers 17 residues. The CDR3 region is CASSPPLRAGEAYEQYF. CDR3 DNA: TGTGCCAGTAGTCCGCCCCTGCGGGCAGGGGAAGCCTACGAGCAGTACTTC.